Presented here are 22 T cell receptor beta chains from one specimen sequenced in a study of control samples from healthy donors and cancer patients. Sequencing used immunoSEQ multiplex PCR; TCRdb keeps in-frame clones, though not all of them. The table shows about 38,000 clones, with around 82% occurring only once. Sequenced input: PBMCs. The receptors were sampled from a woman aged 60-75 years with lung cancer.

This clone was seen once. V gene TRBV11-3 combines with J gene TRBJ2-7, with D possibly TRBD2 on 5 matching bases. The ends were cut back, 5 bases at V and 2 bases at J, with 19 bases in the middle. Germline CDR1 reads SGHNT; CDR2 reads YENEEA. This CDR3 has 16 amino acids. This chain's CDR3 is CASSPTFIRETYEQYF. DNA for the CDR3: TGTGCCAGCAGCCCGACTTTCATTAGGGAGACCTACGAGCAGTACTTC.

Here the CDR3 DNA reads TGCGCCAGCAGCTTGGAGGGGAGCTCTGGAAACACCATATATTTT. Protein: CASSLEGSSGNTIYF. The chain recombines TRBV5-1 with TRBJ1-3, with D possibly being TRBD1 (5 bases). Germline loops: CDR1 SGHRS, CDR2 YFSETQ. This CDR3 has 15 amino acids. V shed 0 bases and J shed 0 bases, with 7 bases lying between them.

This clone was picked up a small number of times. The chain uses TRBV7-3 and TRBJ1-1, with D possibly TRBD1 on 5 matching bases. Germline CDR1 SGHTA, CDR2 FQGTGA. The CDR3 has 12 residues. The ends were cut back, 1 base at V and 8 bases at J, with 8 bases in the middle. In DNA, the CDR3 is TGTGCCAGCAGCTTAATGCGGGGGGAAGCTTTCTTT. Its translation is CASSLMRGEAFF.

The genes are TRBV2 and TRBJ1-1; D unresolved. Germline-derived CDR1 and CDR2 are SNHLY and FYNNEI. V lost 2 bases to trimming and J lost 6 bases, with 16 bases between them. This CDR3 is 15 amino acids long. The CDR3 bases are TGTGCCAGCAGTGAATTGTCCCCCTCGGAGGCTGAAGCTTTCTTT. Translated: CASSELSPSEAEAFF. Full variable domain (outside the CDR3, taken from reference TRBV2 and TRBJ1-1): EPEVTQTPSHQVTQMGQEVILRCVPISNHLYFYWYRQILGQKVEFLVSFYNNEISEKSEIFDDQFSVERPDGSNFTLKIRSTKLEDSAMYFCASSELSPSEAEAFFGQGTRLTVV.

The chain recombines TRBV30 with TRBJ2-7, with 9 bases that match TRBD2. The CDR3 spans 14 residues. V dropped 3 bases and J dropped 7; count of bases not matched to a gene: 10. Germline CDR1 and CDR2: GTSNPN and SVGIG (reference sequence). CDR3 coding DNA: TGTGCCTGGAGCGTACGTAGCGGGAGCGGGGAGCAGTACTTC. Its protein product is CAWSVRSGSGEQYF.

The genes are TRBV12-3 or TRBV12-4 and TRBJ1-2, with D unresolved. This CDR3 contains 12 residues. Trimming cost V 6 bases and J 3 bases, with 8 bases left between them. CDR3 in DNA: TGTGCCAGCAGCCCGGACTACTATGGCTACACCTTC. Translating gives CASSPDYYGYTF.

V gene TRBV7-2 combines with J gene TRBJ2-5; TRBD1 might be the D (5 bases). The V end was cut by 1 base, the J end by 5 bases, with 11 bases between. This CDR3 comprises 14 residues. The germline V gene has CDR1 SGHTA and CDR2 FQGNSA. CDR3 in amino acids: CASSLDLGAETQYF. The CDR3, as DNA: TGTGCCAGCAGCTTAGACCTAGGGGCTGAGACCCAGTACTTC.

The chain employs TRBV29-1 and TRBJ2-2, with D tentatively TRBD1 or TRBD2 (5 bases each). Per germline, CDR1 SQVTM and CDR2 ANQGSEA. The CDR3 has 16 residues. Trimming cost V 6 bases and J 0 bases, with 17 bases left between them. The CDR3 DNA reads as TGCAGCGTCCCCAGTGGGGGAATTTCGAACACCGGGGAGCTGTTTTTT. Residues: CSVPSGGISNTGELFF.

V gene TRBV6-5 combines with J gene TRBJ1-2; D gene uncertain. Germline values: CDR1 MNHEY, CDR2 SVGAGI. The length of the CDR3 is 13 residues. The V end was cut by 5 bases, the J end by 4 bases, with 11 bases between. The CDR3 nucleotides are TGTGCCAGCAGTCCCTTAGGACTCTATGGCTACACCTTC. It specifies CASSPLGLYGYTF.

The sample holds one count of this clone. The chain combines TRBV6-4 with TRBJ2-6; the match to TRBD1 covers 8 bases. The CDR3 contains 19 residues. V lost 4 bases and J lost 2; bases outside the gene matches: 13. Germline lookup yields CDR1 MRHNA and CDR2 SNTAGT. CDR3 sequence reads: CASSVVPGQDLTGANVLTF. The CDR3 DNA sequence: TGTGCCAGCAGTGTGGTCCCGGGACAGGATCTTACTGGGGCCAACGTCCTGACTTTC.

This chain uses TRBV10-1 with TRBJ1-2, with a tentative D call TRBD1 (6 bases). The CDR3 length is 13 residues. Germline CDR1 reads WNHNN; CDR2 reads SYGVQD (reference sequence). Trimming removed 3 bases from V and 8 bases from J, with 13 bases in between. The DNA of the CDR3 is TGCGCCAGCAGTGACGACAGGCGTAGAGGCTACACCTTC. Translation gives CASSDDRRRGYTF.

The CDR3 DNA is TGTGCCAGCAGCCTCGCGCTAGACAGGGGAAGGACAGATACGCAGTATTTT. It codes for CASSLALDRGRTDTQYF. This chain links TRBV5-5 with TRBJ2-3, with 8 bases lining up with TRBD1. The V and J ends lost 4 bases and 3 bases, in that order; junction bases with no gene match: 13. Germline loops: CDR1 SGHKS, CDR2 YYEKEE (reference sequence). The length of the CDR3 is 17 residues. Based on the CDR3 plus reference TRBV5-5 and TRBJ2-3, the full variable domain is DAGVTQSPTHLIKTRGQQVTLRCSPISGHKSVSWYQQVLGQGPQFIFQYYEKEERGRGNFPDRFSARQFPNYSSELNVNALLLGDSALYLCASSLALDRGRTDTQYFGPGTRLTVL.

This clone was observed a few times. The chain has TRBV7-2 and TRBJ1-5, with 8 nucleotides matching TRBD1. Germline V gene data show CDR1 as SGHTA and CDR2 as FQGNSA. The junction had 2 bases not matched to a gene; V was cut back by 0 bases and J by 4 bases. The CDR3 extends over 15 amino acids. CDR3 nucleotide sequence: TGTGCCAGCAGCTTAGCGGACAGGGAGAATCAGCCCCAGCATTTT. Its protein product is CASSLADRENQPQHF.

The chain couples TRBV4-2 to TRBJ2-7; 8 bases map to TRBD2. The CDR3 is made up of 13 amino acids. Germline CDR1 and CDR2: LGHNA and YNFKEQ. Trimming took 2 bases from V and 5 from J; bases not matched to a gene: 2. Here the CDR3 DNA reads TGTGCCAGCAGCCAACGAGCGGGAGACGAGCAGTACTTC. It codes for CASSQRAGDEQYF.

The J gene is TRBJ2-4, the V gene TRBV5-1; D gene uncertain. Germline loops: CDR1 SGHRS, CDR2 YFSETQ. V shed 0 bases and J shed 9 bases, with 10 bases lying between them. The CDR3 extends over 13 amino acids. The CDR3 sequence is CASSLGETGIQYF. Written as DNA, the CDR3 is TGCGCCAGCAGCTTGGGAGAGACGGGCATTCAGTACTTC.

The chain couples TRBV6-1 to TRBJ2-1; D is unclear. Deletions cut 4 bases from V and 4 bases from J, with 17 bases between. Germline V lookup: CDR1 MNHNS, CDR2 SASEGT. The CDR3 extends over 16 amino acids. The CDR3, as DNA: TGTGCCAGCAGTGTCTCTGCCCCAGATTTTTACAATGAGCAGTTCTTC. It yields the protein CASSVSAPDFYNEQFF.

This CDR3 is CSGQHQETQYF. The CDR3, as DNA: TGCAGCGGACAGCACCAAGAGACCCAGTACTTC. The chain joins TRBV20-1 to TRBJ2-5; the D gene is possibly TRBD1 (6 bases). Germline CDR1 DFQATT, CDR2 SNEGSKA (reference sequence). This CDR3 spans 11 amino acids.

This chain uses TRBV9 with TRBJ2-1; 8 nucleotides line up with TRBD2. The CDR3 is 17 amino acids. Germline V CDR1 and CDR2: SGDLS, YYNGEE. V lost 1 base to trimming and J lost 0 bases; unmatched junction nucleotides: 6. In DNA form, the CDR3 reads TGTGCCAGCAGCGTATCGGGAGGGCTAAGCTCCTACAATGAGCAGTTCTTC. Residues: CASSVSGGLSSYNEQFF. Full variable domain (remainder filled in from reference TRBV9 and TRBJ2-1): DSGVTQTPKHLITATGQRVTLRCSPRSGDLSVYWYQQSLDQGLQFLIQYYNGEERAKGNILERFSAQQFPDLHSELNLSSLELGDSALYFCASSVSGGLSSYNEQFFGPGTRLTVL.

The CDR3 loop reads CASSRGPSTEAFF. The CDR3 nucleotides read TGTGCCAGCAGCCGAGGGCCGAGCACTGAAGCTTTCTTT. The genes are TRBV6-5 and TRBJ1-1; D is unclear. Trimming removed 6 bases from V and 4 bases from J, with 12 bases in between. CDR1 is MNHEY, CDR2 SVGAGI, per germline. There are 13 residues in the CDR3.

In DNA, the CDR3 is TGTGCCAGCAGCCCGCTGGACAGAGCATACGAGCAGTACTTC. Encoded protein: CASSPLDRAYEQYF. This chain connects TRBV3-1 (or the pseudogene TRBV3-2) to TRBJ2-7, with D possibly matching TRBD1 (6 bases). Germline-derived CDR1 and CDR2 are LGHDT and YNNKEL (reference sequence). The CDR3 length is 14 residues. V shed 4 bases and J shed 4 bases, with 14 bases lying between them.

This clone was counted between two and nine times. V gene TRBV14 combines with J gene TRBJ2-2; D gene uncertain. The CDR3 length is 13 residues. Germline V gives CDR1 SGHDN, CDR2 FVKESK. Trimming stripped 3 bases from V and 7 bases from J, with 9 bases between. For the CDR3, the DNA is TGTGCCAGCAGCCAGTTCTTTGTCGGGGAGCTGTTTTTT. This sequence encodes CASSQFFVGELFF.

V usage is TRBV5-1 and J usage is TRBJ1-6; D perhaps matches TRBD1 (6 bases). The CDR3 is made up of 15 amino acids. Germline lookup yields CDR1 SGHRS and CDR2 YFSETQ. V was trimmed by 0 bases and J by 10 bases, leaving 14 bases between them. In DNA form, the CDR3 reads TGCGCCAGCAGCTTGGTTACGACAGGAGGATCACCCCTCCACTTT. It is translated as CASSLVTTGGSPLHF.